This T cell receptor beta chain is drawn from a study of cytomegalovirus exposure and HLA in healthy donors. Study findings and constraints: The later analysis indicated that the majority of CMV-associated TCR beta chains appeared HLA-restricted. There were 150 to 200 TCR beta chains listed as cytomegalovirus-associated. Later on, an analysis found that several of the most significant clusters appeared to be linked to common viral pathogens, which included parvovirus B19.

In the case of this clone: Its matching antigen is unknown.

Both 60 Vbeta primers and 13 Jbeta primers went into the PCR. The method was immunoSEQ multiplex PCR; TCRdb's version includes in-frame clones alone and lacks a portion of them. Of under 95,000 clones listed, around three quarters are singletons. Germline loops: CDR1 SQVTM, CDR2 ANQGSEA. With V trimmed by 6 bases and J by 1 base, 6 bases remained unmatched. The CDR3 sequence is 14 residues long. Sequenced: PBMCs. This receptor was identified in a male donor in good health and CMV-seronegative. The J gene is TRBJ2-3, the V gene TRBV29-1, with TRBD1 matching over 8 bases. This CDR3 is CSVRTGWGTDTQYF. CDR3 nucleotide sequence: TGCAGCGTCCGGACAGGGTGGGGCACAGATACGCAGTATTTT.